This TCR beta chain was identified in a study of blood T cell repertoires in COVID-19. Across the study: Italy, Spain and the United States were the sources of the convalescent and acute COVID-19 samples.

Clones were sequenced by immunoSEQ multiplex PCR, and TCRdb holds only the in-frame ones, with some missing. Of approximately 70,000 clones listed, 82% are singletons. The CDR3 is made up of 19 amino acids. Trimming removed 4 bases from V and 2 bases from J; junction bases left unmatched: 13. The source of this sequence is an elderly woman with acute or convalescent COVID-19. Material for sequencing was peripheral blood. This chain connects TRBV23-1 to TRBJ1-5; 11 nucleotides match TRBD1. TRBV23-1 is an ORF, with its function uncertain. For the CDR3, the DNA is TGCGCCAGCAGTCGACACCGGGACAGGGGGTTCCCTTGCAATCAGCCCCAGCATTTT. Translating it yields CASSRHRDRGFPCNQPQHF.